What follows are 5 T cell receptor beta chains derived from one specimen sequenced in a study of tissue T cells after allogeneic stem cell transplantation. The time point denotes: mouse harvest day 7 after allogeneic transplant. Mouse grafts combined 10^7 T-cell-depleted bone marrow cells with 10^6 splenic CD5+ T cells. Sequenced by immunoSEQ multiplex PCR; TCRdb stores in-frame clones only, minus some. The sample has about 3,800 clones, about 52% seen once. The sequencing sample was made of lymph node tissue. All receptors derive from a female BALB/c mouse given C57BL/6 T cells with graft-versus-host disease after an allogeneic hematopoietic cell transplant.

On this clone: The gene symbols are mouse symbols. The read comes to an end 1 residue before the CDR3 does, leaving the germline J gene to fill in the end. The chain carries TRBV20 and TRBJ2-1, with D unclear. Per the germline V gene, CDR1 is GFQATS and CDR2 is STVNSAI. With 3 bases removed from V and 3 bases from J, the gap between germline ends came to 9 bases. The CDR3 has 13 amino acids. The CDR3 here is CGARQNLYAEQFF. Partial CDR3 DNA: TGTGGTGCTAGACAAAACCTCTATGCTGAGCAGTTC.

A note on this clone: Mouse gene names and germline throughout. The DNA ends 1 residue before the CDR3 does, and the rest of the CDR3 is filled in from the germline J gene. The chain has TRBV26 and TRBJ2-5; no clear D gene. The ends were cut back, 2 bases at V and 2 bases at J, with 5 bases in the middle. Germline V gene sequence: CDR1 KGHPV, CDR2 FQNQEV (reference sequence). This CDR3 comprises 13 residues. The CDR3 region is CASSLGFQDTQYF. Incomplete CDR3 DNA: TGTGCCAGCAGTCTGGGGTTCCAAGACACCCAGTAC.

In regard to this clone: Here the gene names and germline are mouse. The observed sequence ends 1 residue before the CDR3 terminus, with the missing tail filled in from the germline J gene. The chain carries TRBV5 and TRBJ2-7; 8 bases fit TRBD2. This CDR3 region has 15 residues. CDR1 is LGHNA, CDR2 YNLKQL, per germline (reference sequence). V lost 1 base, J lost 0 bases, and 2 bases stayed unmatched. The DNA read from the CDR3 is TGTGCCAGCAGCCAAGGACTGGGGACCTCCTATGAACAGTAC. It is translated as CASSQGLGTSYEQY. The entire CDR3 is CASSQGLGTSYEQYF.

In regard to this clone: Mouse germline and gene names are used. The DNA ends 1 residue before the CDR3 does, and the rest of the CDR3 is filled in from the germline J gene. The chain joins TRBV31 to TRBJ1-6, with D uncertain. TRBJ1-6 is sorted into the ORF group, with uncertain function. This CDR3 spans 13 amino acids. Trimming took 4 bases from V and 3 from J, leaving 7 bases between them. Germline CDR1 reads GKSSPN; CDR2 reads SITVG. The CDR3 here is CAWIGNYNSPLYF. The DNA read from the CDR3 is TGTGCCTGGATAGGCAACTATAATTCGCCCCTCTAC.

Points on this clone: Gene names follow the mouse nomenclature. The read falls 1 residue short of the CDR3 end, and the missing part is taken from the germline J gene. The chain uses TRBV12-2 and TRBJ2-1, with a tentative D call TRBD1 (6 bases). Looked up from germline, CDR1 is SGHLS and CDR2 is HYDKME. V lost 2 bases, J lost 1 base, and 8 bases lay in between. The CDR3 is made up of 14 amino acids. The CDR3 DNA, read in part, is TGTGCCAGCTCTCAGGGGACAAACTATGCTGAGCAGTTC. Encoded protein: CASSQGTNYAEQF. The CDR3, in full, reads CASSQGTNYAEQFF.